This T cell receptor (beta chain) appears in the sequencing data of a study of OX40 agonist ivuxolimab in advanced cancers. Study-level background: Ivuxolimab, which targeted the costimulatory receptor OX40 (CD134), was an agonistic, fully human IgG2 monoclonal antibody. Intravenous ivuxolimab was administered to patients every 2 weeks at six dose levels: 0.01, 0.1, 0.3, 1.5, 3 and 10 mg/kg. Of the roughly 52 patients in dose escalation, some 20 had hepatocellular carcinoma, around 15 had melanoma, 9 had renal cell carcinoma and 9 had head and neck cancer. The dose-escalation cohort was almost 85% male with a mean age of approximately 60 years, ranging from roughly 20 to 85. Prior anti-PD-1, anti-PD-L1 or anti-CTLA-4 therapy was permitted, and checkpoint inhibitors had been received by roughly 42% of dose-escalation patients. Partial responses occurred in three dose-escalation patients: two with cutaneous melanoma and one with hepatocellular carcinoma. Peripheral TCRbeta sequencing aimed to test whether ivuxolimab altered TCR sequence diversity and caused clonal T-cell expansion. The monotherapy dose-escalation portion (N of about 50 patients) of the phase I ivuxolimab trial is reported in the paper. Results the study describes overall, beyond this receptor: Low levels of normalized T-cell clonal expansion were also seen in some nonresponding patients. At doses of 0.1 to 3.0 mg/kg, clonal expansion of both CD4+ and CD8+ blood T cells was observed from baseline to week 6. After ivuxolimab, expanded clones were on average more numerous among CD8+ T cells than among CD4+ T cells. In the 0.1-3.0 mg/kg groups, partial responders had among the lowest normalized peripheral clonal expansion, particularly in CD8+ T cells. Antigen specificity was not determined for the clonally expanded peripheral T cells.

Genomic DNA was isolated from the sorted cells so that the TCRbeta CDR3 region could be sequenced. TCRbeta CDR3 regions were sequenced using the immunoSEQ Assay. TCRdb provides this immuneACCESS table in a form limited to in-frame rearrangements. Some clones are lacking; in checked studies, under half of them reflect an unresolved V gene, and why the rest are absent is not known. Within this sample are some 150,000 clones, with about nine tenths of them counted one time only. The ten largest account for 0.9% to 1.2% of the sample. V trim: 4 bases; J trim: 5 bases; unmatched bases: 6. For CDR1 and CDR2, the germline V gene (reference sequence) lists SEHNR and FQNEAQ. Measured from the cysteine to the phenylalanine, the CDR3 is 15 residues long. The CDR3 DNA has 45 bases and is translated from base 1. Concerning this clone: The antigen it binds to is not known. Nothing much larger sits one base from this clone, and base qualities are not available.

The trial excluded patients who had a history of autoimmune disease or who were on systemic immunosuppression. Peripheral blood for TCR sequencing was drawn from every dose cohort at baseline, at cycle 4 day 1 and at cycle 7 day 1. Samples came from an open-label, multicenter, first-in-human phase I dose-escalation trial of ivuxolimab. Adults with locally advanced or metastatic melanoma, renal cell, hepatocellular, or head and neck squamous cell carcinoma were enrolled in the trial. Before TCR sequencing, CD4+ T cells and CD8+ T cells were sorted from peripheral blood as separate populations. This TCR was sampled from an adult with an advanced solid tumor such as melanoma, head and neck, liver or kidney cancer. Sequenced material: CD4+ or CD8+ T cells sorted from blood, taken in a trial of the OX40 agonist ivuxolimab. Recombination connected TRBV7-9 to TRBJ2-7; the junction holds 12 bases that match TRBD2. The bases read TGTGCCAGCAGCTCCTCGACTAGCGGGAGCCACGAGCAGTACTTC. The encoded protein is CASSSSTSGSHEQYF.